This TCR beta chain came from a study of OX40 agonist ivuxolimab in advanced cancers. The CDR3 is 14 amino acids. CDR1 and CDR2 from the germline V gene are SGHTA and FQGNSA. Trimming took 8 bases from V and 4 from J; bases not matched to a gene: 8. Here immunoSEQ multiplex PCR was the method, and the copy in TCRdb shows in-frame clones only, minus some. The sample records 85,000 to 100,000 clones, roughly 90% being singletons. The receptor's source is an adult with an advanced solid tumor such as melanoma, head and neck, liver or kidney cancer. The rearrangement uses TRBV7-2 and TRBJ2-1; 7 bases fit TRBD1. The sample consisted of CD4+ or CD8+ T cells sorted from blood, taken in a trial of the OX40 agonist ivuxolimab. This CDR3 is CASSPGTAYNEQFF. The CDR3 bases are TGTGCCAGCTCCCCCGGGACAGCTTACAATGAGCAGTTCTTC.